This is a list of T cell receptor beta chains from one sample in a study of T cell repertoires in cytomegalovirus infection. MiXCR was run by TCRdb on the reads, yielding one entry per CDR3 protein. The sample includes about 400,000 distinct CDR3 sequences, 15% to 20% of them seen just once. The sequencing input was PBMCs. The receptors stem from a human donor in good health (CMV status not recorded). Some clones in this sample may be carry-over from other donors' samples. Each CDR3 is given with its conserved first and last residue. A D gene is named only where the DNA matches it firmly. Only part of the rows carry a size: once, few, many, or a class if the clone is expanded.

cdr3_length j_call clone_size d_call v_call cdr3_aa
12 TRBJ2-3 - - TRBV15 CATSRGELTQYF
13 TRBJ1-1 - - TRBV4-3 CASSQDTGLEAFF
12 TRBJ1-2 - - TRBV20-1 CSAGGRLAGYTF
14 TRBJ1-1 many TRBD1 TRBV12-3/TRBV12-4 CASSWDREDTEAFF
16 TRBJ1-4 many - TRBV7-9 CASSLDSRGYDEKLFF
14 TRBJ2-5 many TRBD2 TRBV7-2 CASSRTSGGAAQYF
15 TRBJ1-5 - - TRBV18 CASSPEGGRAQPQHF
14 TRBJ1-1 - TRBD1 TRBV7-2 CASRVGGGTAKAFF
14 TRBJ2-3 many TRBD1 TRBV19 CATRGTGDTDTQYF
14 TRBJ1-1 few - TRBV14 CASSQVRGWTEAFF
15 TRBJ2-2 - - TRBV4-3 CASSQEPGSSGELFF
16 TRBJ2-7 few - TRBV6-6 CASSYSTRDKNYEQYF
12 TRBJ1-5 - - TRBV30 CAWSPNNQPQHF
15 TRBJ2-1 few TRBD1 TRBV2 CASSRQGSSYNEQFF
16 TRBJ2-1 - - TRBV28 CASSPRREESYNEQFF
18 TRBJ2-7 many - TRBV20-1 CSAEAGNTHKLLKYEQYF
14 TRBJ1-2 - TRBD1 TRBV20-1 CSAPQKTGSDGYTF
15 TRBJ2-3 few TRBD2 TRBV10-3 CAISETGGYTDTQYF
17 TRBJ1-5 - TRBD1 TRBV19 CASEDSQGSYSNQPQHF
16 TRBJ1-2 many - TRBV7-8 CASSLGYAGTNYGYTF